The present T cell receptor (beta chain) was sequenced within a study of cytomegalovirus exposure and HLA in healthy donors. Study-wide points: First-cohort TCR clusters were later found to tend to co-occur in the 120 validation repertoires. CMV antigen specificity of a few CMV-associated chains was confirmed in vitro.

The donors were part of the roughly 130-subject validation cohort, which stood apart from the roughly 670-subject first cohort. Only a few counts were recorded for this clone. Its antigen is not identified. Assay: immunoSEQ multiplex PCR; the TCRdb copy retains only in-frame clones and omits some. The table includes some 290,000 clones, 88% detected once. V gave up 6 bases and J gave up 10 bases; unmatched junction bases: 9. Germline CDR1 and CDR2: MNHEY and SMNVEV (reference sequence). The CDR3 sequence is 14 residues long. The specimen was PBMCs. V usage is TRBV27 and J usage is TRBJ1-6; 7 positions agree with TRBD1. This TCR derives from a man aged 25 to 40 in good health and CMV-seronegative. CDR3 in amino acids: CASSNRGTRSPLHF. Written as DNA, the CDR3 is TGTGCCAGCAGCAACAGGGGAACCCGGTCACCCCTCCACTTT.